This paragraph reports one T cell receptor (beta chain). This clonotype was seen a handful of times. There is no known antigen for this receptor. Base qualities are not recorded, but no much larger clone differs from it by a single base. The data were obtained in a study of post-analysis software for immune sequencing data (dated by TCRdb to the mid-2010s). Regarding the complete study: The recorded disease courses included relapsing-remitting, secondary progressive and progressive-relapsing multiple sclerosis, and some patients had no subtype annotation. Patient repertoires were compared against about a dozen previously published healthy control repertoires from donors aged roughly 6 to 28 years. A subset of samples was prepared in parallel using single-end sample barcoding, then pooled and co-amplified after Illumina adapter ligation.

To demonstrate the VDJtools post-analysis software, the study profiled TCR beta repertoires from the peripheral blood of about a dozen young patients with multiple sclerosis. The multiple sclerosis patients were children and adolescents ranging in age from roughly 6 to 15 years. The germline V gene encodes CDR1 SGHTA and CDR2 FQGNSA. Measured from the cysteine to the phenylalanine, the CDR3 is 15 residues long. Only the CDR3 portion is preserved as DNA: 45 bases, with reading frame beginning at the first base. The germline ends are 14 bases apart after V is trimmed by 1 base and J by 6 bases. The receptor library was made with PCR. Sequencing used an Illumina HiSeq 2500. Unique molecular identifiers were incorporated into TCR beta cDNA libraries to reduce PCR and sequencing biases. Roughly 0.5 million cDNA molecules were obtained per 1 to 10 million input T cells, so each molecule approximated one T cell. The patient libraries were prepared and sequenced using the same protocol as the earlier healthy control dataset. Samples belonging to the same batch were prepared together, multiplexed and sequenced on a shared HiSeq lane. Processing in the source paper ran as follows. MIGEC handled the raw barcoded reads, throwing out single-read molecular identifier groups before consensus assembly and CDR3 extraction. VDJtools was used for post-analysis of the clonotype tables, with diversity normalized by down-sampling every dataset to the smallest sample size. Repertoire overlap clustering matched CDR3 amino acid but not nucleotide sequences to correct batch-related cross-sample contamination. TCRdb handled the public reads itself, with Q25 trimming in fastp and clone calling in MiXCR, and kept productive beta chains. Here each entry gathers all rows of one CDR3 protein and keeps the most common genes and DNA. TCRdb, rather than the study authors, made the V and J calls. The sample data list under 200,000 distinct CDR3 sequences, and roughly 28% of these were observed just once. About 3.7% of the sample lies in the top ten.

Paper-wide results and their limitations: Multiple sclerosis patients had significantly lower normalized Chao1 diversity than controls, a result that suggests substantial peripheral T-cell clonal expansion. Direct clustering with F measure revealed strong co-clustering of samples prepared in the same batch, which led to a batch-effect correction. Several TRBV segments, including TRBV5-6, TRBV5-1 and TRBV20-1, were significantly more frequent in patients than controls. The multiple sclerosis patient group was slightly younger than the control group.

The V and J genes are TRBV7-2 and TRBJ2-3; D gene: possibly TRBD1, on 6 matching bases. The sequenced sample was blood. This receptor was identified in a girl under 18 with multiple sclerosis. The sequenced DNA is TGTGCCAGCAGCTTAGTGGGGGCCAATGGGGATACGCAGTATTTT. It translates as CASSLVGANGDTQYF.